Reported below is one T cell receptor (beta chain). There are 19 residues in the CDR3. This specimen comes from a study of blood T cell repertoires in COVID-19. Profiling relied on immunoSEQ multiplex PCR, and the TCRdb table lists in-frame clones only, not all of them. In the table there are around 150,000 clones, approximately 90% of which are singletons. The chain employs TRBV21-1 and TRBJ2-3; TRBD2 is the table's D call and was not checked against the DNA. TRBV21-1 is a known pseudogene. The sequencing input was peripheral blood. This clonotype was sampled from a man younger than 45 with COVID-19, enrolled during active disease. CDR3 nucleotides: TGTGCCAGCAGCAAAGCTAAGGCTAGCGGGAGAGAACGCACAGATACGCAGTATTTT. The encoded protein is CASSKAKASGRERTDTQYF.